These T cell receptor beta chains were read from a single sample in a study of blood T cell repertoires in COVID-19. Measured with immunoSEQ multiplex PCR; TCRdb has only the in-frame clones, and not every one. The sample shows a few hundred thousand clones, around 88% of them seen only once. Sequencing was done on a sample of peripheral blood. These receptors were collected from a woman aged 45 to 65 with COVID-19, enrolled during active disease. The CDR3 runs from the conserved cysteine through the conserved F or W. D genes are given only for firm matches. Expanded clones are given a class, and other clones once, few, many or no size at all.

TRBD1,NA,TRBV6-5,TRBJ1-4,CASRTGTGGNEKLFF,TGTGCCAGCAGGACCGGGACAGGGGGGAATGAAAAACTGTTTTTT
NA,NA,TRBV19,TRBJ1-1,CASSLSYTEAFF,TGTGCCTCCTCGTTGAGCTACACTGAAGCTTTCTTT
TRBD1,NA,TRBV27,TRBJ1-1,CASSQTGEAFF,TGTGCCAGCAGTCAGACAGGGGAAGCTTTCTTT
NA,NA,TRBV7-9,TRBJ1-1,CASSPGGLGTEAFF,TGTGCCAGCAGCCCCGGGGGGCTGGGGACTGAAGCTTTCTTT
NA,NA,TRBV5-1,TRBJ2-7,CASSPSVYEQYF,TGCGCCAGCAGCCCCTCCGTATACGAGCAGTACTTC
NA,NA,TRBV3-1/TRBV3-2,TRBJ2-3,CASSQPVGGHLGDTQYF,TGTGCCAGCAGCCAACCCGTAGGGGGTCACCTTGGGGATACGCAGTATTTT
TRBD1,NA,TRBV7-2,TRBJ1-4,CASSPQGGTGLGLFF,TGTGCCAGCTCACCCCAGGGGGGGACAGGGTTAGGTCTGTTTTTT
NA,NA,TRBV5-1,TRBJ1-5,CASSLGQSNQPQHF,TGCGCCAGCAGCTTGGGGCAGTCAAATCAGCCCCAGCATTTT
TRBD1,NA,TRBV12-5,TRBJ1-2,CASGFGTGGGYTF,TGTGCTAGTGGTTTCGGGACAGGGGGTGGCTACACCTTC
TRBD2,NA,TRBV28,TRBJ2-1,CASSLFRGGEQFF,TGTGCCAGCAGTTTATTTCGCGGGGGAGAGCAGTTCTTC
TRBD1,once,TRBV3-1/TRBV3-2,TRBJ2-1,CASSQGSGTGVKGEQFF,TGTGCCAGCAGCCAGGGGTCCGGGACAGGGGTCAAGGGTGAGCAGTTCTTC
TRBD2,NA,TRBV27,TRBJ2-3,CASSPTGRALDTQYF,TGTGCCAGCAGTCCGACCGGGAGGGCTTTAGATACGCAGTATTTT
NA,NA,TRBV27,TRBJ2-7,CASSLSGGGGPYEQYF,TGTGCCAGCAGTTTATCAGGAGGGGGCGGCCCCTACGAGCAGTACTTC
NA,NA,TRBV2,TRBJ1-1,CASRSGAENTEAFF,TGTGCCAGCAGGAGTGGGGCGGAGAACACTGAAGCTTTCTTT
TRBD2,NA,TRBV20-1,TRBJ2-3,CSRGDTDTQYF,TGCAGTCGGGGGGACACAGATACGCAGTATTTT
TRBD1,NA,TRBV5-6,TRBJ1-6,CASSLDRGPRSPLHF,TGTGCCAGCAGCTTGGACAGGGGCCCCAGGTCACCCCTCCACTTT
NA,NA,TRBV3-1/TRBV3-2,TRBJ2-5,CASSLPYDSEETQYF,TGTGCCAGCAGCCTTCCCTACGACTCGGAAGAGACCCAGTACTTC
TRBD2,NA,TRBV7-2,TRBJ2-3,CASSSHSGGADTQYF,TGTGCCAGCAGCTCGCATAGCGGGGGGGCAGATACGCAGTATTTT
TRBD1,NA,TRBV2,TRBJ1-5,CASSRLDRGDQPQHF,TGTGCCAGCAGTCGTCTCGACAGGGGCGATCAGCCCCAGCATTTT
TRBD2,NA,TRBV6-5,TRBJ2-3,CASSYAGGGTDTQYF,TGTGCCAGCAGTTACGCGGGGGGGGGCACAGATACGCAGTATTTT
NA,NA,TRBV11-2,TRBJ1-1,CASSLDPLTGRDTEAFF,TGTGCCAGCAGCTTAGACCCCCTAACAGGGCGAGACACTGAAGCTTTCTTT
TRBD1,NA,TRBV6-5,TRBJ1-2,CASSPQGELYGYTF,TGTGCCAGCAGCCCCCAGGGGGAACTCTATGGCTACACCTTC
NA,NA,TRBV29-1,TRBJ1-1,CSVPRGSGSPNTEAFF,TGCAGCGTCCCGCGGGGGAGCGGCTCCCCGAACACTGAAGCTTTCTTT
NA,NA,TRBV25-1,TRBJ2-5,CASSEYVGETQYF,TGTGCCAGCAGTGAATATGTCGGGGAGACCCAGTACTTC
TRBD1,NA,TRBV7-6,TRBJ1-1,CASSLQGRGNTEAFF,TGTGCCAGCAGTCTACAGGGGCGCGGGAACACTGAAGCTTTCTTT
TRBD2,NA,TRBV4-1,TRBJ2-1,CASSPLGRGGPYNEQFF,TGCGCCAGCAGCCCCCTAGGGCGCGGGGGGCCTTACAATGAGCAGTTCTTC
NA,few,TRBV30,TRBJ1-4,CAWSDLPTGLGKLFF,TGTGCCTGGAGTGATCTCCCGACAGGCTTGGGAAAACTGTTTTTT
NA,NA,TRBV6-6,TRBJ2-3,CASRPLLGGTQYF,TGTGCCAGCAGGCCTTTGCTCGGTGGTACGCAGTATTTT
TRBD1,NA,TRBV19,TRBJ1-2,CASSTPGQGPYGYTF,TGTGCCAGTAGTACACCGGGACAGGGGCCCTATGGCTACACCTTC
TRBD1,NA,TRBV12-3/TRBV12-4,TRBJ1-2,CASSRQGLNGYTF,TGTGCCAGCAGTCGACAGGGGTTAAATGGCTACACCTTC
TRBD1,NA,TRBV19,TRBJ1-5,CASSDRGRRGNQPQHF,TGTGCCAGTAGTGACAGGGGTCGAAGGGGCAATCAGCCCCAGCATTTT
NA,NA,TRBV21-1,TRBJ1-2,CASSKRGPSVINYGYTF,TGTGCCAGCAGCAAAAGGGGGCCGTCAGTAATTAACTATGGCTACACCTTC
NA,NA,TRBV5-6,TRBJ2-7,CASSFPRTALYEQYF,TGTGCCAGCAGCTTCCCAAGGACAGCCCTCTACGAGCAGTACTTC
TRBD1,NA,TRBV9,TRBJ2-2,CASSDRDRGTTGELFF,TGTGCCAGCAGCGACCGGGACAGGGGGACCACCGGGGAGCTGTTTTTT
NA,once,TRBV27,TRBJ1-2,CASSFLGVGGYTF,TGTGCCAGCAGTTTTTTAGGGGTAGGAGGCTACACCTTC
TRBD1,NA,TRBV3-1/TRBV3-2,TRBJ1-6,CASSHTGQADEPLHF,TGTGCCAGCAGCCATACAGGACAGGCGGACGAACCCCTCCACTTT
TRBD2,NA,TRBV7-2,TRBJ2-3,CASSLAFLAGDTQYF,TGTGCCAGCAGCTTAGCGTTTCTAGCGGGAGATACGCAGTATTTT
TRBD2,once,TRBV13,TRBJ2-3,CASSLRAGDPDTQYF,TGTGCCAGCAGCTTGCGAGCGGGGGATCCCGATACGCAGTATTTT
NA,NA,TRBV18,TRBJ1-1,CASSPPQGNTEAFF,TGTGCCAGCTCCCCCCCCCAGGGGAACACTGAAGCTTTCTTT
TRBD1,NA,TRBV2,TRBJ1-2,CASREQQGGDQYGYTF,TGTGCCAGCAGGGAACAACAGGGGGGCGATCAATATGGCTACACCTTC
NA,NA,TRBV19,TRBJ1-5,CASNGEYSNQPQHF,TGTGCCAGTAACGGAGAATATAGCAATCAGCCCCAGCATTTT
NA,NA,TRBV11-2,TRBJ1-1,CASSSNRDTEAFF,TGTGCCAGCAGCTCAAATCGGGACACTGAAGCTTTCTTT
NA,NA,TRBV11-2,TRBJ1-2,CASSLSVQGKDGYTF,TGTGCCAGCAGCTTATCGGTCCAGGGGAAAGATGGCTACACCTTC
TRBD1,NA,TRBV4-2,TRBJ1-5,CASSQRSFRGRYGNQPQHF,TGTGCCAGCAGCCAAAGGAGCTTCAGGGGGCGTTACGGCAATCAGCCCCAGCATTTT
NA,NA,TRBV5-6,TRBJ2-1,CASSLVPGRNEQFF,TGTGCCAGCAGCTTGGTGCCAGGGCGGAATGAGCAGTTCTTC